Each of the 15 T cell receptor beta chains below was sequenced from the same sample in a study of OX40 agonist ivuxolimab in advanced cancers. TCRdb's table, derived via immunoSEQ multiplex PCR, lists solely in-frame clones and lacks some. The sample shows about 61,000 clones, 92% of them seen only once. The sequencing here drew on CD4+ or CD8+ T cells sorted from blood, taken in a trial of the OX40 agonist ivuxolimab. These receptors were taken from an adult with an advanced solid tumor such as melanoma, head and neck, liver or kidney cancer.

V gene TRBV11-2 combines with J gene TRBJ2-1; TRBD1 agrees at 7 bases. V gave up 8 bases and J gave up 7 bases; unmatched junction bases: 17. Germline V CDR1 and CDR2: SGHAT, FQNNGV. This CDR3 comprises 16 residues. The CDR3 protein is CASSVLGQSSLNEQFF. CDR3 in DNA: TGTGCCAGCTCCGTTCTGGGACAGAGCTCCCTGAATGAGCAGTTCTTC.

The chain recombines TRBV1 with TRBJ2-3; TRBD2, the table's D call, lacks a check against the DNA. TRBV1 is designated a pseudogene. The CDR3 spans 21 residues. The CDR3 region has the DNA TGCACCAGCAGCCAAGACCTTCTAGGAGCGGGAGGGCCCGGGAGCACAGATACGCAGTATTTT. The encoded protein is CTSSQDLLGAGGPGSTDTQYF.

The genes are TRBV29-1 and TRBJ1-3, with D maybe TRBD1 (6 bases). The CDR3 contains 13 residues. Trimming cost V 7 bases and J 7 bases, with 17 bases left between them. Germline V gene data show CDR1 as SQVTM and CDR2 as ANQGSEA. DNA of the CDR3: TGCAGCGCGGGGGCTCCAACGAGGAACACCATATATTTT. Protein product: CSAGAPTRNTIYF.

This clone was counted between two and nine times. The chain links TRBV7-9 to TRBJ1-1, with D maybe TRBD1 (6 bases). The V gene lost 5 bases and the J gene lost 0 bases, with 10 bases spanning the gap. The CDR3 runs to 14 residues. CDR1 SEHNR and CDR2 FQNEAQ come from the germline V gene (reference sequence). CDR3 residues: CASSPTGMNTEAFF. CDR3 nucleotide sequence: TGTGCCAGCAGCCCGACAGGAATGAACACTGAAGCTTTCTTT.

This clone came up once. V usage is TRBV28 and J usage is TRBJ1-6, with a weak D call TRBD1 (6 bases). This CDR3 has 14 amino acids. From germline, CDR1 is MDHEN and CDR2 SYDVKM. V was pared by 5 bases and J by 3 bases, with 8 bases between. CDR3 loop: CASSRTDYNSPLHF. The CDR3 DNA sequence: TGTGCCAGCAGTCGGACAGACTATAATTCACCCCTCCACTTT.

CDR3 in amino acids: CASSESLAAWDEKLFF. Written as DNA, the CDR3 is TGTGCCAGCAGTGAGAGTTTGGCGGCCTGGGATGAAAAACTGTTTTTT. This rearrangement joins TRBV2 to TRBJ1-4; D gene unclear. The CDR3 runs to 16 residues. V gave up 3 bases and J gave up 6 bases, with 17 bases separating them. Germline V gene data show CDR1 as SNHLY and CDR2 as FYNNEI.

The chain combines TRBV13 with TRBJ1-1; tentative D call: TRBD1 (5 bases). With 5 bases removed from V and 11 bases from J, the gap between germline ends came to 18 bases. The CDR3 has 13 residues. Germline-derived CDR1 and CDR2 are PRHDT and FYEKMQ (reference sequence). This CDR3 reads CASSPRDALAAFF. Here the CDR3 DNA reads TGTGCCAGCAGCCCCCGGGACGCTCTCGCGGCTTTCTTT.

As DNA, the CDR3 is TGCAGCGTTGCGCAGGGTGGGGCCAACGTCCTGACTTTC. Translated, it gives CSVAQGGANVLTF. This chain uses TRBV29-1 with TRBJ2-6; the D gene is possibly TRBD1 (5 bases). V lost 4 bases and J 3 bases, leaving 7 bases between the germline ends. The CDR3 extends over 13 amino acids. CDR1 is SQVTM and CDR2 is ANQGSEA in the germline V gene.

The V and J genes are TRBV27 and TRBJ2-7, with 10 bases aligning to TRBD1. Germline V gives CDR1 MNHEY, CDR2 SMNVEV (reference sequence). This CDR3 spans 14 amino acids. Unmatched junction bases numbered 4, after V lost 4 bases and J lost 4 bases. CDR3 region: CASSWGTGAYEQYF. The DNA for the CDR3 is TGTGCCAGCAGTTGGGGGACAGGGGCGTACGAGCAGTACTTC.

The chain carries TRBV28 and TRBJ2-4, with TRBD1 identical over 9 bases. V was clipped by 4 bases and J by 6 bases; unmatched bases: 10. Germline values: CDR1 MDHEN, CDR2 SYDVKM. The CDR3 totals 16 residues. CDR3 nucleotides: TGTGCCAGCAGTTCTCCCCCGGGACAGGGAAGAAACATTCAGTACTTC. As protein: CASSSPPGQGRNIQYF.

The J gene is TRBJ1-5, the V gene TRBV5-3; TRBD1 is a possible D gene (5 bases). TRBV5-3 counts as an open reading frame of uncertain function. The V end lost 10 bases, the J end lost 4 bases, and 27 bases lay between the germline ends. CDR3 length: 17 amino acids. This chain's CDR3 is CADSASPGVFQNQPQHF. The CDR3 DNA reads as TGTGCCGACAGCGCATCCCCGGGGGTGTTCCAGAATCAGCCCCAGCATTTT.

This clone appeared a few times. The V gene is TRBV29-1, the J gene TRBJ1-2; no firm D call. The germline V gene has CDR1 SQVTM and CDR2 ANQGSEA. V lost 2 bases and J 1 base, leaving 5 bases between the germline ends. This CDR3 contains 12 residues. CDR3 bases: TGCAGCGTTGAATGGGATAACTATGGCTACACCTTC. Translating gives CSVEWDNYGYTF. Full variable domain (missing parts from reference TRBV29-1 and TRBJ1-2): SAVISQKPSRDICQRGTSLTIQCQVDSQVTMMFWYRQQPGQSLTLIATANQGSEATYESGFVIDKFPISRPNLTFSTLTVSNMSPEDSSIYLCSVEWDNYGYTFGSGTRLTVV.

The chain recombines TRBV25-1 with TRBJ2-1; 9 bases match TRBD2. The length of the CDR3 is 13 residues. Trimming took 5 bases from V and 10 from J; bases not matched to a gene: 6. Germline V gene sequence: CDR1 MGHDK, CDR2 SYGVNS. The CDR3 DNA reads TGTGCCAGCAGTACGACTAGCGGATCCGAGCAGTTCTTC. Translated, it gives CASSTTSGSEQFF.

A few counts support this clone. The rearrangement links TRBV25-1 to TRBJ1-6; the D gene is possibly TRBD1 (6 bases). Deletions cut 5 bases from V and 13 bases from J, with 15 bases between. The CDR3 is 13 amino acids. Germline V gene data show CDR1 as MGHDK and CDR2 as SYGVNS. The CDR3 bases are TGTGCCAGCAGTACGTTACAGGGAAGCCCCCTCCACTTT. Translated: CASSTLQGSPLHF.

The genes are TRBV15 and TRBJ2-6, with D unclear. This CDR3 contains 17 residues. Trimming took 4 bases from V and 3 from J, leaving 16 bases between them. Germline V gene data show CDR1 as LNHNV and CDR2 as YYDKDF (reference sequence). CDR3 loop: CATSTPGLGIGANVLTF. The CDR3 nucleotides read TGTGCCACCAGCACCCCCGGTTTGGGGATTGGGGCCAACGTCCTGACTTTC.